The 32 T cell receptor beta chains below all came from one sample that was sequenced in a study of T cell responses to AZD1222 COVID-19 vaccine. Profiling relied on immunoSEQ multiplex PCR, and the TCRdb table lists in-frame clones only, not all of them. Found here are roughly 100,000 clones, 70% to 90% of them singletons; the top ten hold under 3%. The sequences come from peripheral blood, collected on day 0 of AZD1222 vaccination. These receptors all stem from an adult in good health.

The chain has TRBV19 and TRBJ2-7; TRBD1 matches at 8 bases. The CDR3 length is 14 residues. V lost 2 bases, J lost 3 bases, and 3 bases stayed unmatched. Germline-derived CDR1 and CDR2 are LNHDA and SQIVND (reference sequence). The CDR3 nucleotides are TGTGCCAGTAGTATACCAGGGGGCGTCTACGAGCAGTACTTC. Its protein is CASSIPGGVYEQYF.

The chain is built from TRBV7-9 and TRBJ2-7; 10 bases are shared with TRBD1. The germline CDR1 and CDR2 sequences are SEHNR and FQNEAQ (reference sequence). This CDR3 has 14 amino acids. Trimming cost V 4 bases and J 4 bases; bases outside gene matches: 4. CDR3: CASSSTGGKYEQYF. As DNA, the CDR3 is TGTGCCAGCAGCTCGACAGGGGGCAAGTACGAGCAGTACTTC.

This clone has a handful of counts. This chain uses TRBV6-2 or TRBV6-3 with TRBJ1-1, with D hard to call. V lost 2 bases, J lost 3 bases, and 7 bases lay in between. CDR3 length: 13 residues. Germline V gene data show CDR1 as MNHEY and CDR2 as SVGEGT. Here the CDR3 reads CASSYGGYTEAFF. Written as DNA, the CDR3 is TGTGCCAGCAGTTACGGAGGGTACACTGAAGCTTTCTTT.

This rearrangement joins TRBV5-4 to TRBJ2-1; 7 bases align to TRBD2. This CDR3 is 16 amino acids long. Germline V gives CDR1 SGHNT, CDR2 YYREEE (reference sequence). Trimming cost V 5 bases and J 8 bases; bases outside gene matches: 16. The CDR3 here is CASRPALTSDGDEQFF. CDR3 DNA: TGTGCCAGCAGACCTGCTCTAACTAGCGACGGGGATGAGCAGTTCTTC.

This chain connects TRBV19 to TRBJ2-3, with TRBD2 matching over 8 bases. Germline loops: CDR1 LNHDA, CDR2 SQIVND (reference sequence). The CDR3 length is 16 residues. The V and J ends lost 5 bases and 3 bases, in that order; junction bases with no gene match: 10. The CDR3 coding sequence is TGTGCCAGTAGTGACCGCGGGGGGCAGGGAACAGATACGCAGTATTTT. Its translation is CASSDRGGQGTDTQYF.

The chain recombines TRBV5-1 with TRBJ2-5; 15 bases fit TRBD2. This CDR3 spans 17 amino acids. CDR1 is SGHRS, CDR2 YFSETQ, per germline. V was pared by 5 bases and J by 4 bases, with 9 bases of the junction left unmatched. CDR3 in DNA: TGCGCCAGCAGACAGGGACTAGCGGGAGGAGTAGCAGAGACCCAGTACTTC. Its protein is CASRQGLAGGVAETQYF.

This clone was seen only once. This chain joins TRBV19 and TRBJ2-3; 7 positions match TRBD1. The V gene's germline CDR1 is LNHDA and CDR2 SQIVND (reference sequence). Losses at the gene ends were 6 bases for V and 2 bases for J; bases not matched to a gene: 5. The CDR3 has 14 amino acids. This CDR3 reads CASRTTGNTDTQYF. CDR3 nucleotides: TGTGCCAGTAGAACGACAGGGAACACAGATACGCAGTATTTT.

The chain employs TRBV5-5 and TRBJ2-7, with TRBD1 as a possible D gene (7 bases). In germline, CDR1 is SGHKS, CDR2 YYEKEE (reference sequence). V was clipped by 3 bases and J by 6 bases, with 19 bases between them. The CDR3 runs 15 residues. The CDR3 DNA is TGTGCCAGCAGCTCAGGGGGGACCAGGGGTCGCGAGCAGTACTTC. It yields the protein CASSSGGTRGREQYF.

V usage is TRBV20-1 and J usage is TRBJ1-1; the D is unclear. The germline gives CDR1 DFQATT, CDR2 SNEGSKA (reference sequence). The CDR3 spans 15 residues. V was trimmed by 3 bases and J by 0 bases, leaving 14 bases between them. CDR3 residues: CSASYLGRMNTEAFF. The CDR3 DNA reads as TGCAGTGCTAGTTATCTGGGCAGAATGAACACTGAAGCTTTCTTT.

V and J are TRBV12-5 and TRBJ1-5; a weak D match, TRBD1 (6 bases). Germline values: CDR1 LGHNT, CDR2 FRNRAP. Between the trimmed V and J ends, which lost 3 bases and 4 bases, there was a span of 7 bases. CDR3 size: 13 residues. The DNA for the CDR3 is TGTGCTAGTGGTTTCCAGGGGAATCAGCCCCAGCATTTT. As protein: CASGFQGNQPQHF.

The V gene is TRBV27, the J gene TRBJ1-1; TRBD1 matches at 9 bases. Per germline, CDR1 MNHEY and CDR2 SMNVEV (reference sequence). The CDR3 length is 13 residues. V lost 4 bases, J lost 14 bases, and 11 bases stayed unmatched. The CDR3 loop reads CASSSPPGTGSFF. In DNA, the CDR3 is TGTGCCAGCAGTTCCCCCCCCGGGACAGGGTCCTTCTTT.

V usage is TRBV9 and J usage is TRBJ1-2; 8 bases line up with TRBD1. Germline V lookup: CDR1 SGDLS, CDR2 YYNGEE. V lost 0 bases, J lost 8 bases, and 9 bases stayed unmatched. The CDR3 extends over 15 amino acids. CDR3 loop: CASSVGEWTGKGYTF. The CDR3 bases are TGTGCCAGCAGCGTAGGAGAGTGGACAGGGAAGGGCTACACCTTC.

J is TRBJ2-7 and V is TRBV6-5; D unresolved. The germline CDR1 and CDR2 sequences are MNHEY and SVGAGI. This CDR3 comprises 15 residues. V lost 6 bases and J 7 bases, leaving 22 bases between the germline ends. The CDR3 DNA sequence: TGTGCCAGCAGCCCCCCGAGCGATGTCCCTCAGGAGCAGTACTTC. As protein: CASSPPSDVPQEQYF.

This sequence joins TRBV7-6 and TRBJ2-2, with D hard to call. Per the germline V gene, CDR1 is SGHVS and CDR2 is FNYEAQ. V was trimmed by 1 base and J by 0 bases, leaving 9 bases between them. This CDR3 spans 16 amino acids. Here the CDR3 reads CASSLVDTTNTGELFF. CDR3 in DNA: TGTGCCAGCAGCTTAGTCGACACAACGAACACCGGGGAGCTGTTTTTT.

This rearrangement joins TRBV5-1 to TRBJ1-6; D is undetermined. The germline CDR1 and CDR2 sequences are SGHRS and YFSETQ. The CDR3 totals 17 residues. V dropped 1 base and J dropped 5 bases, with 16 bases sitting between them. The CDR3 reads CASSLLVGQENNSPLHF. The CDR3 bases are TGCGCCAGCAGCTTGTTAGTCGGCCAGGAGAATAATTCACCCCTCCACTTT.

This clone was seen a single time. The chain recombines TRBV2 with TRBJ2-5, with TRBD2 identical over 7 bases. In germline, CDR1 is SNHLY, CDR2 FYNNEI. This CDR3 is 14 amino acids long. After removal of 11 bases from V and 5 bases from J, the junction contained 14 bases not matched to a gene. Here the CDR3 reads CAASGGRAYETQYF. As DNA, the CDR3 is TGTGCCGCGTCCGGGGGGAGGGCTTATGAGACCCAGTACTTC.

The V and J genes are TRBV5-1 and TRBJ1-1; 7 nucleotides match TRBD1. Trimming removed 2 bases from V and 1 base from J; junction bases left unmatched: 5. Germline-derived CDR1 and CDR2 are SGHRS and YFSETQ. This CDR3 has 15 amino acids. The DNA for the CDR3 is TGCGCCAGCAGCTTAACAGGGGAGCAGAACACTGAAGCTTTCTTT. Translation: CASSLTGEQNTEAFF.

The chain uses TRBV19 and TRBJ2-1; D is perhaps TRBD2 (5 bases). CDR1 LNHDA and CDR2 SQIVND come from the germline V gene (reference sequence). V lost 7 bases and J 2 bases, leaving 15 bases between the germline ends. This CDR3 spans 15 amino acids. CDR3 loop: CASKGRAATYNEQFF. The CDR3 coding sequence is TGTGCCAGTAAAGGGAGAGCGGCGACCTACAATGAGCAGTTCTTC.

The chain joins TRBV9 to TRBJ1-2; D unresolved. Germline CDR1 reads SGDLS; CDR2 reads YYNGEE. CDR3 length: 15 amino acids. Trimming cost V 0 bases and J 3 bases, with 12 bases left between them. The CDR3 DNA reads TGTGCCAGCAGCGTAGAGACTGCACCTGACTATGGCTACACCTTC. Translated, it gives CASSVETAPDYGYTF.

The V and J genes are TRBV24-1 and TRBJ1-5; 8 bases match TRBD1. V dropped 1 base and J dropped 2; count of bases not matched to a gene: 18. The germline gives CDR1 KGHDR, CDR2 SFDVKD. The CDR3 length is 21 residues. CDR3 in amino acids: CATSDFCNTGGRIWGNQPQHF. The CDR3 DNA follows: TGTGCCACCAGTGATTTCTGTAATACAGGGGGTCGAATTTGGGGCAATCAGCCCCAGCATTTT.

V and J are TRBV1 and TRBJ1-6; the DNA was not used to check the table's D call, TRBD1. TRBV1 is deemed a pseudogene. CDR3 length equals 17 residues. CDR3 coding DNA: TGCACCAGCAGCCAAGATGGGGGACAGGACTATAATTCACCCCTCCACTTT. This sequence encodes CTSSQDGGQDYNSPLHF.

CDR3 sequence (DNA): TGTGCCACCAGTGACACACGGAGCCGCTCTGGGGCCAACGTCCTGACTTTC. Its protein product is CATSDTRSRSGANVLTF. The genes are TRBV24-1 and TRBJ2-6, with D hard to call. Germline V gene lookup returns CDR1 KGHDR and CDR2 SFDVKD. The CDR3 length is 17 residues. V was trimmed by 4 bases and J by 0 bases, leaving 12 bases between them.

CDR3 region: CASSLRGSTEAFF. The CDR3 DNA sequence: TGTGCCAGCAGCCTTCGGGGTTCCACTGAAGCTTTCTTT. This sequence joins TRBV3-1 (or the pseudogene TRBV3-2) and TRBJ1-1; D is ambiguous. Trimming removed 4 bases at V and 4 bases at J, with 10 bases between. The CDR3 spans 13 residues. Germline CDR1 and CDR2: LGHDT and YNNKEL (reference sequence).

This clone has a single count. This chain connects TRBV19 to TRBJ1-2, with D maybe TRBD1 (5 bases). From germline, CDR1 is LNHDA and CDR2 SQIVND (reference sequence). The CDR3 length is 14 residues. V lost 4 bases to trimming and J lost 6 bases, with 15 bases between them. The CDR3 coding sequence is TGTGCCAGTAGTACTAGGGGCCTCGGCGATGGCTACACCTTC. It yields the protein CASSTRGLGDGYTF.

The chain uses TRBV6-2 or TRBV6-3 and TRBJ2-3; perhaps TRBD2 as D (6 bases). The CDR3 has 19 residues. V was trimmed by 0 bases and J by 2 bases, leaving 21 bases between them. Germline V lookup: CDR1 MNHEY, CDR2 SVGEGT. CDR3 residues: CASSYSRGSGKSHTDTQYF. The CDR3, as DNA: TGTGCCAGCAGTTACTCGAGGGGTAGCGGCAAGTCACACACAGATACGCAGTATTTT.

This clone was seen only once. This rearrangement joins TRBV5-5 to TRBJ1-1; D is undetermined. The CDR3 totals 14 residues. The V gene's germline CDR1 is SGHKS and CDR2 YYEKEE (reference sequence). The V end lost 2 bases, the J end lost 5 bases, and 13 bases lay between the germline ends. The chain's CDR3 is CASSFSRGGTEAFF. CDR3 in DNA: TGTGCCAGCAGCTTTTCCAGAGGCGGGACTGAAGCTTTCTTT. Using reference TRBV5-5 and TRBJ1-1 for the parts outside the CDR3, the full variable domain is DAGVTQSPTHLIKTRGQQVTLRCSPISGHKSVSWYQQVLGQGPQFIFQYYEKEERGRGNFPDRFSARQFPNYSSELNVNALLLGDSALYLCASSFSRGGTEAFFGQGTRLTVV.

The rearrangement uses TRBV27 and TRBJ1-2; a weak D match, TRBD1 (6 bases). From germline, CDR1 is MNHEY and CDR2 SMNVEV (reference sequence). CDR3 length: 14 residues. V lost 3 bases to trimming and J lost 5 bases, with 13 bases between them. CDR3: CASSFDRYGYGYTF. The CDR3, as DNA: TGTGCCAGCAGTTTCGACAGGTACGGGTATGGCTACACCTTC.

The V call is TRBV6-4, the J call TRBJ1-2; the D gene is possibly TRBD1 (5 bases). Trimming pared 3 bases from V and 8 bases from J, leaving 16 bases between. The germline gives CDR1 MRHNA, CDR2 SNTAGT. The CDR3 totals 14 residues. CDR3 in DNA: TGTGCCAGCAGTGATTTATGGGGGGACGACGGCTACACCTTC. It yields the protein CASSDLWGDDGYTF.

This clone has just one count. This chain uses TRBV28 with TRBJ1-1; the D is unclear. The ends were cut back, 2 bases at V and 6 bases at J, with 4 bases in the middle. Germline V gives CDR1 MDHEN, CDR2 SYDVKM. The CDR3 spans 11 residues. CDR3 DNA sequence: TGTGCCAGCAGTTTAAACGCTGAAGCTTTCTTT. Amino acids: CASSLNAEAFF.

The rearrangement joins TRBV28 to TRBJ2-5, with 7 bases identical to TRBD2. J gave up 7 bases and V 2 bases, and 10 bases lay outside the gene matches. The length of the CDR3 is 15 residues. CDR1 and CDR2 from the germline V gene are MDHEN and SYDVKM. In DNA form, the CDR3 reads TGTGCCAGCAGTTTAGGCGGGAGTGGAGCGGGGACCCAGTACTTC. Translated: CASSLGGSGAGTQYF.

The V call is TRBV4-1, the J call TRBJ1-1; D remains ambiguous. There are 14 residues in the CDR3. Germline CDR1 and CDR2: MGHRA and YSYEKL. The ends were cut back, 0 bases at V and 10 bases at J, with 15 bases in the middle. The CDR3 DNA sequence: TGCGCCAGCAGCCAAGATACGGCGGCCAACGGAGCTTTCTTT. Its translation: CASSQDTAANGAFF.

The chain has TRBV29-1 and TRBJ1-2, with D unclear. The V end lost 5 bases, the J end lost 1 base, and 20 bases lay between the germline ends. Germline CDR1 reads SQVTM; CDR2 reads ANQGSEA. This CDR3 contains 16 residues. CDR3 in DNA: TGCAGCGTTACCATGGACCGCCCTATGAATAACTATGGCTACACCTTC. Protein sequence: CSVTMDRPMNNYGYTF.